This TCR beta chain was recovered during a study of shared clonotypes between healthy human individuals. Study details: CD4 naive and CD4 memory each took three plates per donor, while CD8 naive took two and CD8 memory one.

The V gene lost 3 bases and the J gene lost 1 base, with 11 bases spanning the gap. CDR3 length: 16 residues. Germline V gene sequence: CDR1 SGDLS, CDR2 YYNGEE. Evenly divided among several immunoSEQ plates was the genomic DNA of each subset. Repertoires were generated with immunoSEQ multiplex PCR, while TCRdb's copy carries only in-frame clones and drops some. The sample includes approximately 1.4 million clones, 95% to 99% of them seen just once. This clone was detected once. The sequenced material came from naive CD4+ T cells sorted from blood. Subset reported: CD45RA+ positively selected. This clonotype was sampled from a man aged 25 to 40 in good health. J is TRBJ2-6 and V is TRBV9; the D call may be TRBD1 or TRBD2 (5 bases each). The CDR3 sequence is CASSGGPPSGANVLTF. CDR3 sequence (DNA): TGTGCCAGCAGCGGGGGACCTCCATCTGGGGCCAACGTCCTGACTTTC.